The text below deals with one TCR beta chain. The method was immunoSEQ multiplex PCR; TCRdb's version includes in-frame clones alone and lacks a portion of them. The sample lists about 110,000 clones; around 86% were seen once. This sample is drawn from a study of blood T cell repertoires in COVID-19. Germline loops: CDR1 MDHEN, CDR2 SYDVKM. This CDR3 has 13 amino acids. Material: peripheral blood. The source is an older woman with acute or convalescent COVID-19. This chain uses TRBV28 with TRBJ2-1; 7 positions match TRBD2. DNA of the CDR3: TGTGCTGCACGGGCAGCGGGGCTGAATGAGCAGTTCTTC. It yields the protein CAARAAGLNEQFF.